Listed below are T cell receptor beta chains from one sample, sequenced in a study of shared clonotypes between healthy human individuals. Method: immunoSEQ multiplex PCR; TCRdb's copy keeps in-frame clones and lacks some. The repertoire holds around 2.5 million clones, with under 95% as singletons. Sequences were obtained from naive CD4+ T cells from PBMCs. These receptors came from a man in his late teens or twenties in good health. Some clones in this sample may be carry-over from other donors' samples. Each CDR3 is given without its conserved first and last residue. Fields, in order: J gene, V gene, CDR3 protein.

>TRBJ1-3|TRBV7-2
ASSLGRSSGNTIY
>TRBJ2-1|TRBV5-1
ASSLELAGNNEQF
>TRBJ2-2|TRBV30
AGGPGAGTGELF
>TRBJ2-2|TRBV5-1
ASSGGLAANTGELF
>TRBJ1-4|TRBV5-1
ASSLGTVNPEKLF
>TRBJ1-5|TRBV7-8
ASSLGTGEYQPQH
>TRBJ2-7|TRBV5-1
ASSFGGDSYEQY
>TRBJ1-3|TRBV18
ASSQGTGEGNTIY
>TRBJ2-3|TRBV5-4
ASSLDSTDTQY
>TRBJ2-3|TRBV11-3
ASSFSSGSVDTQY
>TRBJ1-2|TRBV14
ASSQGSFYGYT
>TRBJ2-7|TRBV7-2
ASSPGTFSYEQY
>TRBJ2-3|TRBV4-2
ASSQETEVGTDTQY
>TRBJ1-2|TRBV5-1
ASSLAPNTNYGYT
>TRBJ1-5|TRBV18
ASSGGLRDPQH
>TRBJ2-3|TRBV5-8
ASSSRGTTDTQY
>TRBJ2-1|TRBV10-1
ASSESGTGGFDEQF
>TRBJ2-7|TRBV6-1
ASSEAGPRYEQY
>TRBJ1-5|TRBV6-4
ASRDGISQPQH
>TRBJ2-1|TRBV27
ASRGLAGNEQF
>TRBJ2-7|TRBV28
ASSLSPHASGPSKEQY
>TRBJ2-7|TRBV19
ASSKDRATRY
>TRBJ2-7|TRBV7-9
ASSLGQGARRAYTYEQY
>TRBJ2-5|TRBV5-1
ASSLATGGAETQY
>TRBJ1-2|TRBV29-1
SVGTGGFYGYT
>TRBJ1-3|TRBV10-3
AISADYSGNTIY
>TRBJ2-6|TRBV6-5
AIRGGSSGANVLT
>TRBJ2-7|TRBV5-1
ASRINPSTYEQY
>TRBJ2-5|TRBV5-1
ASSRLAGLGQETQY
>TRBJ1-2|TRBV14
ASSQDRLRDYGYT
>TRBJ1-2|TRBV27
ASSFRGSYGYT
>TRBJ1-5|TRBV7-2
ASNYDGSNQPQH
>TRBJ2-2|TRBV11-2
ASSSFSGIGTGELF
>TRBJ2-1|TRBV27
ASRPGQGAGEQF
>TRBJ1-3|TRBV7-2
ASSPGGGYTIY
>TRBJ1-2|TRBV4-3
ANSQDIQGYWGYT
>TRBJ2-1|TRBV2
ASGDGGERVEQF
>TRBJ1-1|TRBV13
ASTQGGTLVVNTEAF
>TRBJ2-3|TRBV28
ASTDGDRLEY
>TRBJ1-2|TRBV7-6
ASSLERAAGYT
>TRBJ1-4|TRBV5-1
ASRTSPREISEKLF
>TRBJ1-4|TRBV6-1
ASSGYPRGTNEKLF
>TRBJ2-3|TRBV7-3
ATSSMAGGTDTQY
>TRBJ2-3|TRBV5-1
ASSSGTSAGDTQY
>TRBJ2-3|TRBV27
ASSPRRVAGGESDTQY
>TRBJ2-3|TRBV6-5
ASRRGLAGLQY
>TRBJ2-6|TRBV4-2
ASSQKEGKGSGANVLT
>TRBJ1-1|TRBV6-4
ASSQQVNTEAF
>TRBJ2-5|TRBV7-3
ASSLTVGQGRATQY
>TRBJ1-2|TRBV7-9
ASSFLAQSLDYGYT
>TRBJ2-1|TRBV7-2
ASSLVSRDGGEQF
>TRBJ2-7|TRBV7-6
ASSPGTEQY
>TRBJ2-1|TRBV7-3
ASSRLAGEEQF